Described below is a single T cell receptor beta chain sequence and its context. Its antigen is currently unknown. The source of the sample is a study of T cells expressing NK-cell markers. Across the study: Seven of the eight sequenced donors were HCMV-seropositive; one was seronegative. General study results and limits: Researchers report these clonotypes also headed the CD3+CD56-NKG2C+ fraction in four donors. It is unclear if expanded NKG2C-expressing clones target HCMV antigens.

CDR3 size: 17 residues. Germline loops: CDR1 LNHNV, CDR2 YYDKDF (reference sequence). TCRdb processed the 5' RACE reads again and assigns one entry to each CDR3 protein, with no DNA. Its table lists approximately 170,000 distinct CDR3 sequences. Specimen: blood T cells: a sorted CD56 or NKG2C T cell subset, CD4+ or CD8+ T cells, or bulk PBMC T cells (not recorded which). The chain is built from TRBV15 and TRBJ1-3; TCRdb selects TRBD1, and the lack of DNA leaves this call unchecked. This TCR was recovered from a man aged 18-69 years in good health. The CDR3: CATSRDRAGVSGNTIYF.